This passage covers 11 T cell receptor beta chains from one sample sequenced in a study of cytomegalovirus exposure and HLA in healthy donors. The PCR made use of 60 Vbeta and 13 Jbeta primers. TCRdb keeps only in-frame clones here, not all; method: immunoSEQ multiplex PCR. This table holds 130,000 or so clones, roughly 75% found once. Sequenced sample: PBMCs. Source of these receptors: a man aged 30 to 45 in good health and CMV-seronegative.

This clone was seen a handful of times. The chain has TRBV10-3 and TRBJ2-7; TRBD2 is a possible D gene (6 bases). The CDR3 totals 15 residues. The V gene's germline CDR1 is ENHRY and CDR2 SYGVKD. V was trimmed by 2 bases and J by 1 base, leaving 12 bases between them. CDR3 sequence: CAISEGGTPSYEQYF. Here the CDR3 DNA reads TGTGCCATCAGTGAGGGCGGGACTCCTTCCTACGAGCAGTACTTC.

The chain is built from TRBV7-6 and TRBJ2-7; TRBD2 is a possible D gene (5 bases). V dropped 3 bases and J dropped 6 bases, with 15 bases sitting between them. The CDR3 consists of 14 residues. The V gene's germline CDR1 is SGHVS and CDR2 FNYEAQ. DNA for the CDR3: TGTGCCAGCAGCTTTGGCCCGGGGTATGTCGAGCAGTACTTC. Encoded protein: CASSFGPGYVEQYF.

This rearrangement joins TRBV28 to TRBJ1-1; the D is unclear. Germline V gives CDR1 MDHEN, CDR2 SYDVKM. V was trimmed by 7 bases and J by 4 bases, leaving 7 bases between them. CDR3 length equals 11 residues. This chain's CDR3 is CASMISTEAFF. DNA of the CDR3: TGTGCCAGCATGATCAGCACTGAAGCTTTCTTT.

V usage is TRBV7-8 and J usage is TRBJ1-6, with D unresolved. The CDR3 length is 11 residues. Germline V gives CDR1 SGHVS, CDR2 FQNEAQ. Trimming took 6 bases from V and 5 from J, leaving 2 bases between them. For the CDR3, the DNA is TGTGCCAGCAGTAATAATTCACCCCTCCACTTT. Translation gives CASSNNSPLHF.

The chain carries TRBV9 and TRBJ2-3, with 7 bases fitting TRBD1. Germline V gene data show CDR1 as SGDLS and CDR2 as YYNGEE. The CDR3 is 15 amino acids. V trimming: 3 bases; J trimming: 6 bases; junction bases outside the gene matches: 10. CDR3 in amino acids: CASSDRGEVTDTQYF. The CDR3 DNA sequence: TGTGCCAGCAGCGACAGGGGCGAGGTTACCGATACGCAGTATTTT.

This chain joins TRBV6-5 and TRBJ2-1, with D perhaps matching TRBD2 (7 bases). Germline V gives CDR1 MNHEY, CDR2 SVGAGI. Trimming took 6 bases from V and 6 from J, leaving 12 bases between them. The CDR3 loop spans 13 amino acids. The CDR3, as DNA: TGTGCCAGCAGAAGAGGGGGGGGCAATGAGCAGTTCTTC. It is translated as CASRRGGGNEQFF.

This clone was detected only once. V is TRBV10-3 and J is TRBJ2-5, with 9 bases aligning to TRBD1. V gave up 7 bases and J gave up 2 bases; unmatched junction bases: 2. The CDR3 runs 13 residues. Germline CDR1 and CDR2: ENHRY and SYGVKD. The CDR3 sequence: CAIKGTGQETQYF. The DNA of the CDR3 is TGTGCCATCAAGGGGACAGGGCAAGAGACCCAGTACTTC.

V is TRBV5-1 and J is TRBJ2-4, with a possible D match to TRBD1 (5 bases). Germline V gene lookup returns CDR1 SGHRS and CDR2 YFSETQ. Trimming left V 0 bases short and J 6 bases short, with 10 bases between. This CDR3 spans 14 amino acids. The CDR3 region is CASSLGQRGNIQYF. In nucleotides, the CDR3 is TGCGCCAGCAGCTTGGGTCAAAGGGGAAACATTCAGTACTTC.

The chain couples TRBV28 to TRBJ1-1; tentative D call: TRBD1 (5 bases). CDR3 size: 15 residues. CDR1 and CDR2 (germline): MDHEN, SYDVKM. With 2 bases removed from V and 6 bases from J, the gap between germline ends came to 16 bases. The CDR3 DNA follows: TGTGCCAGCAGTTTAGGGGCAGGAGTTCCGCCTGAAGCTTTCTTT. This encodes CASSLGAGVPPEAFF.

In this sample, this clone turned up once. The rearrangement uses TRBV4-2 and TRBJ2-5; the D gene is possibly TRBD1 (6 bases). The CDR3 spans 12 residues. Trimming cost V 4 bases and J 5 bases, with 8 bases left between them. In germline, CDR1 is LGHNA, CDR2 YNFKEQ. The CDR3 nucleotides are TGTGCCAGCAGCCCGCAGGGGGAGACCCAGTACTTC. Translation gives CASSPQGETQYF.

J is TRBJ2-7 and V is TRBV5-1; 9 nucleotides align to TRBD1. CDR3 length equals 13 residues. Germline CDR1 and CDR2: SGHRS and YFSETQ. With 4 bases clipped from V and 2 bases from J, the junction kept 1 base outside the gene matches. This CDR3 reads CASSRDRAYEQYF. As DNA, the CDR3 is TGCGCCAGCAGCCGGGACAGGGCCTACGAGCAGTACTTC.